One TCR beta chain is described in this entry. The data belong to a study of blood T cell repertoires in COVID-19. Germline V lookup: CDR1 SGHTA, CDR2 FQGNSA. The CDR3 has 13 residues. V shed 5 bases and J 6 bases; nucleotides not matched to a gene: 2. In assigning cohorts, the study relied on participant-reported clinical history. The method was immunoSEQ multiplex PCR; TCRdb's version includes in-frame clones alone and lacks a portion of them. The table lists about 390,000 clones, 87% of them singletons. The rearrangement links TRBV7-2 to TRBJ1-2; TRBD1 matches 11 bases. The sequencing input was PBMCs or T cells enriched from blood (not recorded which). This receptor was taken from a woman aged 50 to 65 who had recovered from COVID-19. Here the CDR3 reads CASSADRGHGYTF. The CDR3 DNA follows: TGTGCCAGCAGCGCGGACAGGGGGCATGGCTACACCTTC.